The text below deals with one T cell receptor beta chain. Its antigen is unidentified. TCRdb itself ran the 5' RACE reads through MiXCR, one entry per CDR3 protein. The table includes 20,000 to 25,000 distinct CDR3 sequences, approximately 15% detected once. The trim removed 7 bases at V and 10 bases at J, leaving 21 bases unmatched. Germline V gene lookup returns CDR1 MDHEN and CDR2 SYDVKM. The CDR3 spans 19 residues. Time point noted: sample taken at primary tumor resection. No cell sorting; template was whole RNA from tumor, lung tissue or PBMC. The data stem from a study of spatial heterogeneity in lung cancer. Study information: Bulk RNA-seq from matched material yielded a T cell module score that correlated strongly with TCR transcript counts in tumor regions.

Whole-study results and caveats: Counts that tracked tumor mutation counts were those of expanded intratumoral alpha and beta TCRs.

The sequencing here drew on lung tumor tissue, taken at surgery. This TCR was recovered from a female donor with early-stage non-small cell lung cancer. The chain uses TRBV28 and TRBJ2-1; 14 bases map to TRBD2. This chain's CDR3 is CASTDGGLAGGSLSWEQFF. The CDR3 DNA is TGTGCCAGCACCGACGGTGGACTAGCGGGAGGAAGTCTATCGTGGGAGCAGTTCTTC. Variable domain in full (rest from reference TRBV28 and TRBJ2-1): DVKVTQSSRYLVKRTGEKVFLECVQDMDHENMFWYRQDPGLGLRLIYFSYDVKMKEKGDIPEGYSVSREKKERFSLILESASTNQTSMYLCASTDGGLAGGSLSWEQFFGPGTRLTVL.